The entry that follows covers one T cell receptor beta chain sequence. This record belongs to a study of shared clonotypes between healthy human individuals. Sequencing used immunoSEQ multiplex PCR; TCRdb keeps in-frame clones, though not all of them. The sample includes roughly 1,100,000 clones, about 75% of them seen just once. Germline-derived CDR1 and CDR2 are MNHNS and SASEGT. The CDR3 totals 15 residues. Trimming at V came to 6 bases and at J to 6 bases, leaving 9 bases not matched to a gene. The clonotype comes from a man in his late teens or twenties in good health. The chain has TRBV6-1 and TRBJ2-1, with TRBD1 identical over 9 bases. The sample taken for sequencing was memory CD4+ T cells sorted from blood. The subset: CD45RA-negative fraction. In DNA form, the CDR3 reads TGTGCCAGCAGATCCGGGACAGGGAAGCCCAATGAGCAGTTCTTC. The encoded protein is CASRSGTGKPNEQFF.